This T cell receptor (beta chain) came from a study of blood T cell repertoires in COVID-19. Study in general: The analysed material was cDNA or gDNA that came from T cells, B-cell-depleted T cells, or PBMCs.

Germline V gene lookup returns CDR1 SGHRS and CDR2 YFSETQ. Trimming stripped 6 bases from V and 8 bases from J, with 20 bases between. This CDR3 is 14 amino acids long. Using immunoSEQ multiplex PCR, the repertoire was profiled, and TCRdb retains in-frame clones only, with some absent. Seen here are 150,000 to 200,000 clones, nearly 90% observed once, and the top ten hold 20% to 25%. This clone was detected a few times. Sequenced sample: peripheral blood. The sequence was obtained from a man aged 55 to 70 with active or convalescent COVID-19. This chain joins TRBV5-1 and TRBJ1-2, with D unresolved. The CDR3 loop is CASTLSEGTGGYTF. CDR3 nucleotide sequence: TGCGCCAGCACCCTATCGGAAGGCACCGGGGGCTACACCTTC.